The entry below describes one TCR beta chain. This sample stems from a study of control samples from healthy donors and cancer patients. The CDR3 extends over 13 amino acids. Germline CDR1 and CDR2: SGHTA and FQGNSA. V was trimmed by 4 bases and J by 7 bases, leaving 11 bases between them. Generated by immunoSEQ multiplex PCR, the TCRdb table keeps only in-frame clones and is missing some. The profile shows approximately 80,000 clones, 70% to 90% of them singletons. The sequence was obtained from a woman in her fifties or sixties in good health. The chain couples TRBV7-2 to TRBJ1-5; D is undetermined. The sample was blood. In DNA form, the CDR3 reads TGTGCCAGCAGCTCAGGACTGGAACAGCCCCAGCATTTT. Its translation is CASSSGLEQPQHF.